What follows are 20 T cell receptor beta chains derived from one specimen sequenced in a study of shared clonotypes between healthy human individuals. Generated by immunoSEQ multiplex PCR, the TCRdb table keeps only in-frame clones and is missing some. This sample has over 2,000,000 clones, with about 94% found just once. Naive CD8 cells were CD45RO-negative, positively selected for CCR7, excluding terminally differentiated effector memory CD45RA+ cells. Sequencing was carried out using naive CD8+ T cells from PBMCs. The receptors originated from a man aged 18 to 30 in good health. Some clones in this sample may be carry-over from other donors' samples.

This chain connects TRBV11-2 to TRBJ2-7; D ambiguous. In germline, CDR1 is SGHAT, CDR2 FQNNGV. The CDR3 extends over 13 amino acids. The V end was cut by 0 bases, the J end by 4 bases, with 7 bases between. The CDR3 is CASSLDNKYEQYF. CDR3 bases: TGTGCCAGCAGCTTAGATAATAAATACGAGCAGTACTTC. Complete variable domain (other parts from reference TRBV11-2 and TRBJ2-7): EAGVAQSPRYKIIEKRQSVAFWCNPISGHATLYWYQQILGQGPKLLIQFQNNGVVDDSQLPKDRFSAERLKGVDSTLKIQPAKLEDSAVYLCASSLDNKYEQYFGPGTRLTVT.

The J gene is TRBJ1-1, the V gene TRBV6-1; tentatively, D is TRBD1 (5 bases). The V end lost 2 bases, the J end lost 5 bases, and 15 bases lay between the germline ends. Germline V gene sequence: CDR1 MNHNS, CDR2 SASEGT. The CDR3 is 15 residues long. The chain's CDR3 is CASSELVGVGTEAFF. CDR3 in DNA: TGTGCCAGCAGTGAACTCGTAGGGGTTGGGACTGAAGCTTTCTTT.

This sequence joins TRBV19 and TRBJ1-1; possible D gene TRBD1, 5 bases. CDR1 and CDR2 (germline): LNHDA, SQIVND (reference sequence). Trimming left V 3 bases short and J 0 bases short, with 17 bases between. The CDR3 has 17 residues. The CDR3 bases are TGTGCCAGTAGTATTAGGGGAGAACCGCTCATGAACACTGAAGCTTTCTTT. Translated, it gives CASSIRGEPLMNTEAFF.

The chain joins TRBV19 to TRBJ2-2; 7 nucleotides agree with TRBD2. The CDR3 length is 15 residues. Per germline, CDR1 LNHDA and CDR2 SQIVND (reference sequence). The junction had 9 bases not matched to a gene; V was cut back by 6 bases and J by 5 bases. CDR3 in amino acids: CASRVAGEGTGELFF. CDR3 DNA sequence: TGTGCCAGTAGGGTTGCGGGAGAGGGTACCGGGGAGCTGTTTTTT.

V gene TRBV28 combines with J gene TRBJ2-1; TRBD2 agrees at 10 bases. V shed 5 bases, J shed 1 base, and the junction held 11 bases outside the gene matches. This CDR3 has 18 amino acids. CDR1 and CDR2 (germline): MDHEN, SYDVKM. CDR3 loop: CASSLWDGLAESYNEQFF. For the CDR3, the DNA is TGTGCCAGCAGTCTCTGGGACGGACTAGCGGAGTCCTACAATGAGCAGTTCTTC.

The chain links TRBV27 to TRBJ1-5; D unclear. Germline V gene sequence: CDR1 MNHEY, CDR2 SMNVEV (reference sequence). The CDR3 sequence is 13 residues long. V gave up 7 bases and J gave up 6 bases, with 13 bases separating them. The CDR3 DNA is TGTGCCAGCACCCCACGGGCGGGTCAGCCCCAGCATTTT. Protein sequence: CASTPRAGQPQHF.

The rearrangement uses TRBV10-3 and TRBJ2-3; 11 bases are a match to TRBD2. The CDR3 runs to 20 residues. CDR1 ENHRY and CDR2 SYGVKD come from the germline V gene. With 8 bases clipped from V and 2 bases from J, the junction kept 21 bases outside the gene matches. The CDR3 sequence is CAIQERKSWGTSGNTDTQYF. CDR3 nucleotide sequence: TGTGCCATCCAAGAGCGGAAAAGCTGGGGGACTAGCGGCAACACAGATACGCAGTATTTT.

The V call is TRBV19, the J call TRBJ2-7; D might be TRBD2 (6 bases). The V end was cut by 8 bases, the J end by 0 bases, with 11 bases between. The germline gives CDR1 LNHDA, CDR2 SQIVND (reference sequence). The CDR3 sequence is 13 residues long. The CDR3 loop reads CASSGTLSYEQYF. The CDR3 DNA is TGTGCCAGTTCCGGGACTCTCTCCTACGAGCAGTACTTC.

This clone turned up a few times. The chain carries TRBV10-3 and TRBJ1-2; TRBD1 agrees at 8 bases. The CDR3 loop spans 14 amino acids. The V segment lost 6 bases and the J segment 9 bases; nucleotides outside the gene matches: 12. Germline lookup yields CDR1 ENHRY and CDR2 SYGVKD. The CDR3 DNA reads TGTGCCATCAGCGGGACAGGTAGAACTATGCGCTACACCTTC. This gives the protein CAISGTGRTMRYTF.

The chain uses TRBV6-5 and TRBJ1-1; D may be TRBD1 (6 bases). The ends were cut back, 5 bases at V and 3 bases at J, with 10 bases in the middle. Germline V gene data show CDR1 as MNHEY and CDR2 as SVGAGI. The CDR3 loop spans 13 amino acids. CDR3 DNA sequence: TGTGCCAGCAGTAAACAGGGTTACACTGAAGCTTTCTTT. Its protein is CASSKQGYTEAFF.

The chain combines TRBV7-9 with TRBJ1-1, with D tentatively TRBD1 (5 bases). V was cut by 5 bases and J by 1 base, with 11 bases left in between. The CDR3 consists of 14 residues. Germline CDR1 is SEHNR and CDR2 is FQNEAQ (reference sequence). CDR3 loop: CASSLLGGNTEAFF. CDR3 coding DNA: TGTGCCAGCAGCCTCTTGGGGGGGAACACTGAAGCTTTCTTT. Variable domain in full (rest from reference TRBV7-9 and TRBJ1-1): DTGVSQNPRHKITKRGQNVTFRCDPISEHNRLYWYRQTLGQGPEFLTYFQNEAQLEKSRLLSDRFSAERPKGSFSTLEIQRTEQGDSAMYLCASSLLGGNTEAFFGQGTRLTVV.

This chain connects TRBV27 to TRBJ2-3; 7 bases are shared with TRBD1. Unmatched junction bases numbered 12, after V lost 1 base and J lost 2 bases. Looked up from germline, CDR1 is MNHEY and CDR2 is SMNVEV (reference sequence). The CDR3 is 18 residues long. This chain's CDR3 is CASSLYTLTGSHTDTQYF. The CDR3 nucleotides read TGTGCCAGCAGTTTATATACTTTGACAGGGTCACACACAGATACGCAGTATTTT.

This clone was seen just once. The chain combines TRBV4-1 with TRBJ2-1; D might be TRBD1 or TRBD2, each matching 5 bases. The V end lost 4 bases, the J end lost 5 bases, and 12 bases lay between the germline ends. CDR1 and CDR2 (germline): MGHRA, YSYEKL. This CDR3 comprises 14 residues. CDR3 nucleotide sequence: TGCGCCAGCAGCCGTAGGGACGACAACAATGAGCAGTTCTTC. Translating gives CASSRRDDNNEQFF.

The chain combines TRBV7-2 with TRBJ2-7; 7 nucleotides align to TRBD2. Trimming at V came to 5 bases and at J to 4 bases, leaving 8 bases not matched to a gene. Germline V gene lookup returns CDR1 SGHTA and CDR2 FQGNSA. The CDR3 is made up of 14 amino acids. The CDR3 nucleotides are TGTGCCAGCAGCCCCGGACTAGATTCTTACGAGCAGTACTTC. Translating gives CASSPGLDSYEQYF.

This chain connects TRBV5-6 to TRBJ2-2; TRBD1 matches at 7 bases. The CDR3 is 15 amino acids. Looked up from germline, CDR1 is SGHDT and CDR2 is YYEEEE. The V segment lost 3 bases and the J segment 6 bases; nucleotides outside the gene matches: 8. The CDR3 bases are TGTGCCAGCAGCTGGGGGACAGAACCCTCCGGGGAGCTGTTTTTT. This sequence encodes CASSWGTEPSGELFF.

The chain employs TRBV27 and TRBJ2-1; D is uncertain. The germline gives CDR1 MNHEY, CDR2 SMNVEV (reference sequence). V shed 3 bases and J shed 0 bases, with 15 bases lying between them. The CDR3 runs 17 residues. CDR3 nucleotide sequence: TGTGCCAGCAGTTTGGTCCTCACTGGCCCCTCCTACAATGAGCAGTTCTTC. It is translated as CASSLVLTGPSYNEQFF.

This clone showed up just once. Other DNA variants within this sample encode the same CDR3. CDR3: CASSYTRGNTGELFF. As DNA, the CDR3 is TGTGCCAGCAGTTACACGAGAGGGAACACCGGGGAGCTGTTTTTT. The rearrangement joins TRBV6-5 to TRBJ2-2; D is uncertain. Germline assignment: CDR1 MNHEY and CDR2 SVGAGI. Trimming took off 2 bases at V and 1 base at J, with 8 bases between the two ends. The CDR3 is 15 amino acids.

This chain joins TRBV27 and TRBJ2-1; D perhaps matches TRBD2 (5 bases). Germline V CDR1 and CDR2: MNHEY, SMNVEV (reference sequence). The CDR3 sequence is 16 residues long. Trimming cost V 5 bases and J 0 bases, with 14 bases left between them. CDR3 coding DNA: TGTGCCAGCAGTGTTAGGACTGCCATCTCCTACAATGAGCAGTTCTTC. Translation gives CASSVRTAISYNEQFF.

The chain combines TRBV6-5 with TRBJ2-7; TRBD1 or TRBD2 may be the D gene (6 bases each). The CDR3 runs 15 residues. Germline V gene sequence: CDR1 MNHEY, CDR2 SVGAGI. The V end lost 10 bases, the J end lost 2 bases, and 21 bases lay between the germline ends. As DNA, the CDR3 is TGTGCCACCGCCGCCCTTCGGGGGCGGGCCTACGAGCAGTACTTC. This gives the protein CATAALRGRAYEQYF.

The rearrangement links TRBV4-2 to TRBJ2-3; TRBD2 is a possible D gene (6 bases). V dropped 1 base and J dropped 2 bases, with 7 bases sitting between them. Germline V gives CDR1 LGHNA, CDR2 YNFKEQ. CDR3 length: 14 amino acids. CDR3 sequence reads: CASSQGTITDTQYF. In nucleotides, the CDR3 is TGTGCCAGCAGCCAAGGGACTATCACAGATACGCAGTATTTT.